The entry below describes one TCR beta chain. The sample originates from a study of OX40 agonist ivuxolimab in advanced cancers. At the level of the study: Prior anti-PD-1, anti-PD-L1 or anti-CTLA-4 therapy was allowed; 35% to 40% had some.

Germline assignment: CDR1 LNHDA and CDR2 SQIVND (reference sequence). The V gene lost 6 bases and the J gene lost 5 bases, with 11 bases spanning the gap. The CDR3 sequence is 13 residues long. Sequencing was performed with immunoSEQ multiplex PCR; in TCRdb, only in-frame clones are kept and a portion is missing. The sample records over 70,000 clones, around 85% being singletons. The receptor was derived from an adult with an advanced solid tumor such as melanoma, head and neck, liver or kidney cancer. The chain joins TRBV19 to TRBJ2-1; D may be TRBD2 (7 bases). This specimen was CD4+ or CD8+ T cells sorted from blood, taken in a trial of the OX40 agonist ivuxolimab. The CDR3 region has the DNA TGTGCCAGTAGCAGGGGAGGGAACAATGAGCAGTTCTTC. It yields the protein CASSRGGNNEQFF.